This T cell receptor (beta chain) was profiled in a study of blood T cell repertoires in COVID-19 (dated by TCRdb to 2020 to 2022). Broadly, across the study: Samples covering the acute and convalescent phases of COVID-19 were provided by collaborators in the United States, Italy and Spain. A de-identified subject ID, COVID-19 status, age in years and sex were almost always included in the sample metadata. The prospective study material was composed of cDNA or gDNA derived from T cells, B-cell-depleted T cells, or PBMCs. Deeply sampled blood TCRbeta repertoires from subjects exposed to, actively infected with, or recovered from COVID-19 were included in the dataset. Where available, HLA class I and class II types were obtained from metadata supplied by the sample provider rather than from assay-based typing. The repertoires were made available in a free public database intended to serve as a resource for research on the immune response to SARS-CoV-2. Samples were obtained from the ongoing ImmuneRACE study (first 160 participants) and from over a thousand subjects provided by 6 global collaborators.

The investigation overall reported the following: The amount of clinical and demographic metadata varied by source and participant and was provided uncurated.

Note on this clone: Its binding antigen is unknown. No base-level quality is on record; no much larger clone is a single base apart.

Participants in the prospective study were enrolled through a virtual design, were aged roughly 18 to 100 years, and lived in roughly 26 United States geographic areas. In the prospective study, participants were assigned to cohorts based on the clinical history participants reported in a screening survey and a study questionnaire. Recovered participants in ImmuneRACE Cohort 3 were defined by two consecutive negative NP/OP PCR tests, clearance by a healthcare professional, or resolution of symptoms. Mobile phlebotomists in the prospective study collected whole blood, serum and a nasopharyngeal or oropharyngeal swab from every participant. Additional blood draws and questionnaires over a 2-month period could optionally be provided by prospective study participants. Before DNA extraction, blood samples from the prospective study were shipped at room temperature or frozen. TCRbeta CDR3 regions were amplified from genomic DNA by means of the immunoSEQ Assay, a bias-controlled multiplex PCR. The authors processed their data as follows. The number of nucleated cells in each sample was estimated from the amplification of reference gene primers within the assay. Sequence reads were collapsed and filtered to measure the absolute abundance of every unique TCRbeta CDR3 rearrangement. For each sample, productive Simpson clonality was calculated by taking the square root of Simpson's diversity index across productive rearrangements. TCRdb took over this immuneACCESS table, retaining in-frame rearrangements with V and J assigned. Such tables are incomplete; in checked studies, under half of the missing clones stem from an unresolved V gene, and the remainder is unexplained. The D gene and trimming were derived from the DNA, and the V and J assignments and clone size from that table. This sample lists 350,000 to 450,000 clones; roughly four fifths were detected once. The ten biggest clones cover about 4.9% of the sample.

Spanning cysteine to phenylalanine, the CDR3 consists of 16 amino acids. Just the 48-base CDR3 DNA is kept, in frame starting at base 1. V and J lose 6 bases and 4 bases, and a span of 16 bases separates them. Reading the germline V gene gives CDR1 MNHEY and CDR2 SVGEGT. The source is a woman aged 50 to 65 who had recovered from COVID-19. The receptor chain draws on TRBV6-2 or TRBV6-3 and TRBJ2-6; TRBD1 is a possible D gene, resting on 6 matching bases. Material for sequencing was PBMCs or T cells enriched from blood (not recorded which). The sequenced DNA: TGTGCCAGCAGCCGCCCCCCCGGGACAGGGGCCAACGTCCTGACTTTC. This translates into CASSRPPGTGANVLTF.